These 30 T cell receptor beta chains share one sample of origin, sequenced in a study of blood T cell repertoires in COVID-19. Produced via immunoSEQ multiplex PCR; TCRdb's table is partial and in-frame only. The sample has roughly 27,000 clones; around 80% are singletons. Material: peripheral blood. The receptors stem from a woman in her 70s with acute or convalescent COVID-19.

The chain links TRBV6-5 to TRBJ1-1; a weak D match, TRBD1 (6 bases). Between the trimmed V and J ends, which lost 8 bases and 0 bases, there was a span of 10 bases. Germline V lookup: CDR1 MNHEY, CDR2 SVGAGI. The CDR3 covers 13 residues. The chain's CDR3 is CASGGTLNTEAFF. The CDR3 DNA reads as TGTGCCAGCGGGGGCACTTTGAACACTGAAGCTTTCTTT.

V gene TRBV4-3 combines with J gene TRBJ2-7, with TRBD1 matching 8 bases. Per the germline V gene, CDR1 is LGHNA and CDR2 is YSLEER. The junction had 9 bases not matched to a gene; V was cut back by 1 base and J by 7 bases. This CDR3 comprises 15 residues. The CDR3 DNA is TGCGCCAGCAGCCAAGCCGGGACAGGCCCTCGGGAGCAGTACTTC. Encoded protein: CASSQAGTGPREQYF.

In nucleotides, the CDR3 is TGTGCCAGCGGGCCCTCCGGGACAGTCCTGAACACTGAAGCTTTCTTT. It is translated as CASGPSGTVLNTEAFF. V usage is TRBV9 and J usage is TRBJ1-1; 7 bases line up with TRBD1. The V gene end was trimmed by 7 bases and the J gene end by 0 bases; junction bases not matched to a gene: 12. The V gene's germline CDR1 is SGDLS and CDR2 YYNGEE. The CDR3 loop spans 16 amino acids.

The table lists this clone with a count of one. V is TRBV27 and J is TRBJ1-2; 7 bases map to TRBD1. The V gene end was trimmed by 4 bases and the J gene end by 5 bases; junction bases not matched to a gene: 10. CDR1 MNHEY and CDR2 SMNVEV come from the germline V gene (reference sequence). This CDR3 comprises 15 residues. CDR3 coding DNA: TGTGCCAGCAGTTCATACAGGGGAAGTTGGTATGGCTACACCTTC. Protein sequence: CASSSYRGSWYGYTF.

This rearrangement joins TRBV12-5 to TRBJ2-1; 9 bases are shared with TRBD2. Germline V gives CDR1 LGHNT, CDR2 FRNRAP. CDR3 length: 15 residues. The ends lost 6 bases at V and 3 bases at J; junction bases unmatched: 6. This chain's CDR3 is CASGLSGGNYNEQFF. The CDR3 DNA sequence: TGTGCTAGTGGCCTAAGCGGGGGGAACTACAATGAGCAGTTCTTC.

The chain joins TRBV6-4 to TRBJ2-3, with 7 nucleotides matching TRBD1. J lost 4 bases, V lost 3 bases, and 4 bases had no gene match. This CDR3 has 14 amino acids. Germline V gives CDR1 MRHNA, CDR2 SNTAGT. CDR3 DNA sequence: TGTGCCAGCAGTGAAGGACAGGCCTCAGATACGCAGTATTTT. It yields the protein CASSEGQASDTQYF.

This clone was counted a single time. The chain carries TRBV27 and TRBJ2-7; no firm D call. This CDR3 contains 13 residues. The germline gives CDR1 MNHEY, CDR2 SMNVEV (reference sequence). V lost 0 bases to trimming and J lost 2 bases, with 5 bases between them. In DNA, the CDR3 is TGTGCCAGCAGTTTATCGAGCGCCTACGAGCAGTACTTC. It codes for CASSLSSAYEQYF.

This sequence joins TRBV28 and TRBJ2-3, with D maybe TRBD2 (6 bases). Germline V CDR1 and CDR2: MDHEN, SYDVKM. Deletions cut 5 bases from V and 2 bases from J, with 17 bases between. The CDR3 loop spans 16 amino acids. The CDR3 DNA reads TGTGCCAGCAGTCTCCTAGGGACTTCCAACACAGATACGCAGTATTTT. It yields the protein CASSLLGTSNTDTQYF.

The rearrangement uses TRBV7-8 and TRBJ2-1; perhaps TRBD1 as D (6 bases). CDR1 and CDR2 from the germline V gene are SGHVS and FQNEAQ. V shed 4 bases and J shed 10 bases, with 14 bases lying between them. The CDR3 length is 13 residues. CDR3 protein: CASSSHRVEEQFF. CDR3 in DNA: TGTGCCAGCAGCTCCCACAGGGTTGAGGAGCAGTTCTTC.

This chain joins TRBV9 and TRBJ2-5; D not certain. In germline, CDR1 is SGDLS, CDR2 YYNGEE. V was clipped by 0 bases and J by 0 bases, with 9 bases between them. CDR3 length equals 15 residues. In nucleotides, the CDR3 is TGTGCCAGCAGCGTAGACTCCTGGTACCAAGAGACCCAGTACTTC. Translating it yields CASSVDSWYQETQYF. Based on the CDR3 plus reference TRBV9 and TRBJ2-5, the full variable domain is DSGVTQTPKHLITATGQRVTLRCSPRSGDLSVYWYQQSLDQGLQFLIQYYNGEERAKGNILERFSAQQFPDLHSELNLSSLELGDSALYFCASSVDSWYQETQYFGPGTRLLVL.

The V call is TRBV27, the J call TRBJ2-7, with TRBD1 as a possible D gene (6 bases). Per the germline V gene, CDR1 is MNHEY and CDR2 is SMNVEV (reference sequence). The CDR3 spans 15 residues. With 0 bases removed from V and 2 bases from J, the gap between germline ends came to 11 bases. The CDR3 DNA is TGTGCCAGCAGTTTATCCGCGACAGGCGCCTACGAGCAGTACTTC. Its translation is CASSLSATGAYEQYF.

This chain links TRBV7-2 with TRBJ1-5; D perhaps matches TRBD1 (6 bases). Germline V gives CDR1 SGHTA, CDR2 FQGNSA. The CDR3 contains 14 residues. Between the trimmed V and J ends, which lost 0 bases and 5 bases, there was a span of 8 bases. CDR3 nucleotides: TGTGCCAGCAGCTTAGCGAAGGGGGATCAGCCCCAGCATTTT. It is translated as CASSLAKGDQPQHF.

The chain couples TRBV11-2 to TRBJ2-7; TRBD2 matches 8 bases. This CDR3 has 15 residues. Germline V gene sequence: CDR1 SGHAT, CDR2 FQNNGV. J lost 3 bases, V lost 5 bases, and 9 bases had no gene match. As DNA, the CDR3 is TGTGCCAGCAGCCCGCCACTAGCGGTAGGCTACGAGCAGTACTTC. Its protein product is CASSPPLAVGYEQYF.

The count of this clone is one. The CDR3 is CASSPQKPRDEQFF. The CDR3 DNA sequence: TGTGCCAGCAGTCCCCAAAAACCACGGGATGAGCAGTTCTTC. The rearrangement uses TRBV27 and TRBJ2-1; D is unclear. The V gene lost 5 bases and the J gene lost 8 bases, with 16 bases spanning the gap. The CDR3 runs 14 residues. The germline V gene encodes CDR1 MNHEY and CDR2 SMNVEV (reference sequence).

This rearrangement joins TRBV7-8 to TRBJ2-1, with D hard to call. This CDR3 spans 13 amino acids. The V and J ends lost 4 bases and 5 bases respectively, with 9 bases between them. The V gene's germline CDR1 is SGHVS and CDR2 FQNEAQ. The CDR3 sequence: CASSSPVNNEQFF. CDR3 DNA sequence: TGTGCCAGCAGCTCTCCGGTCAACAATGAGCAGTTCTTC.

The J gene is TRBJ2-7, the V gene TRBV18; TRBD1 matches at 8 bases. Trimming at V came to 6 bases and at J to 3 bases, leaving 13 bases not matched to a gene. The germline gives CDR1 KGHSH, CDR2 LQKENI. The CDR3 is made up of 16 amino acids. CDR3 sequence reads: CASSPLAGGESYEQYF. The CDR3 DNA sequence: TGTGCCAGCTCCCCTCTCGCAGGGGGCGAGAGCTACGAGCAGTACTTC.

The chain has TRBV11-2 and TRBJ2-5; 7 positions agree with TRBD2. Germline-derived CDR1 and CDR2 are SGHAT and FQNNGV. CDR3 length equals 16 residues. With V trimmed by 4 bases and J by 2 bases, 10 bases remained unmatched. CDR3 sequence: CASSSGLRRGQETQYF. The CDR3 DNA is TGTGCCAGCAGCTCCGGCCTACGGCGGGGGCAAGAGACCCAGTACTTC.

Details on this clone: Sequence at one end of the junction differs from germline and may be a read error. The chain employs TRBV7-7 and TRBJ1-1; TRBD1 is a possible D gene (5 bases). This CDR3 region has 13 residues. Germline CDR1 reads SSHAT; CDR2 reads FNYEAQ (reference sequence). The CDR3 region is CASSTDRNTEAFF. In DNA form, the CDR3 reads TGTGCTAGCAGCACCGACAGGAACACTGAAGCTTTCTTT.

The chain joins TRBV7-2 to TRBJ1-5; the match to TRBD1 covers 9 bases. This CDR3 is built from 18 residues. CDR1 SGHTA and CDR2 FQGNSA come from the germline V gene. V shed 2 bases, J shed 0 bases, and the junction held 8 bases outside the gene matches. The CDR3 region is CASSLLTGGGYSNQPQHF. CDR3 in DNA: TGTGCCAGCAGCTTACTGACAGGGGGAGGTTATAGCAATCAGCCCCAGCATTTT.

This sequence joins TRBV2 and TRBJ1-1; 7 nucleotides match TRBD1. Trimming took 5 bases from V and 5 from J; bases not matched to a gene: 2. From germline, CDR1 is SNHLY and CDR2 FYNNEI. The CDR3 contains 12 residues. CDR3 sequence (DNA): TGTGCCAGCAGTCAACAGGGGACTGAAGCTTTCTTT. Its translation: CASSQQGTEAFF. Full variable domain (outside the CDR3, taken from reference TRBV2 and TRBJ1-1): EPEVTQTPSHQVTQMGQEVILRCVPISNHLYFYWYRQILGQKVEFLVSFYNNEISEKSEIFDDQFSVERPDGSNFTLKIRSTKLEDSAMYFCASSQQGTEAFFGQGTRLTVV.

The chain couples TRBV7-8 to TRBJ1-4, with TRBD1 identical over 11 bases. CDR3 length: 15 amino acids. With 5 bases clipped from V and 8 bases from J, the junction kept 7 bases outside the gene matches. CDR1 SGHVS and CDR2 FQNEAQ come from the germline V gene. CDR3 region: CASSLEDRGREKLFF. CDR3 coding DNA: TGTGCCAGCAGCCTAGAGGACAGGGGGCGAGAAAAACTGTTTTTT.

The CDR3 here is CASSLLASSYNEQFF. The CDR3 bases are TGTGCCAGCAGTTTACTAGCGTCTTCCTACAATGAGCAGTTCTTC. The chain recombines TRBV28 with TRBJ2-1; D perhaps matches TRBD2 (6 bases). CDR1 MDHEN and CDR2 SYDVKM come from the germline V gene. The CDR3 loop spans 15 amino acids. The V end was cut by 2 bases, the J end by 1 base, with 9 bases between.

The chain joins TRBV19 to TRBJ2-7, with TRBD1 matching 8 bases. The CDR3 runs to 15 residues. CDR1 is LNHDA, CDR2 SQIVND, per germline (reference sequence). With 1 base clipped from V and 0 bases from J, the junction kept 2 bases outside the gene matches. In DNA form, the CDR3 reads TGTGCCAGTAGTATAGGGACAGGGAGCTCCTACGAGCAGTACTTC. Translated: CASSIGTGSSYEQYF.

The V and J genes are TRBV3-1 (or the pseudogene TRBV3-2) and TRBJ1-1; the D gene is possibly TRBD1 (6 bases). The CDR3 sequence is 14 residues long. CDR1 and CDR2 (germline): LGHDT, YNNKEL (reference sequence). The V and J ends lost 2 bases and 3 bases respectively, with 10 bases between them. The CDR3 DNA sequence: TGTGCCAGCAGCCAACGCACAGGGTACACTGAAGCTTTCTTT. Amino acids: CASSQRTGYTEAFF.

This clone has a handful of counts. The DNA of the CDR3 is TGTGCCAGCAGGGACCGGACAGGGCCTAGTTACGAGCAGTACTTC. This encodes CASRDRTGPSYEQYF. The chain combines TRBV2 with TRBJ2-7, with 8 bases lining up with TRBD1. V dropped 6 bases and J dropped 4; count of bases not matched to a gene: 11. CDR3 length equals 15 residues. Germline CDR1 reads SNHLY; CDR2 reads FYNNEI.

This chain uses TRBV6-6 with TRBJ1-2; tentative D call: TRBD1 (5 bases). The CDR3 contains 13 residues. The V gene lost 4 bases and the J gene lost 3 bases, with 9 bases spanning the gap. Germline V CDR1 and CDR2: MNHNY, SVGAGI (reference sequence). The CDR3 sequence: CASSFPGDYGYTF. The CDR3 coding sequence is TGTGCCAGCAGTTTCCCGGGGGACTATGGCTACACCTTC.

This clone was seen a handful of times. This chain connects TRBV6-5 to TRBJ1-1; TRBD1 matches at 7 bases. Germline trimming cut 3 bases from V and 5 bases from J; bases unmatched to any gene: 3. The length of the CDR3 is 13 residues. Germline V gene lookup returns CDR1 MNHEY and CDR2 SVGAGI. CDR3 DNA sequence: TGTGCCAGCAGTTATACAGGGGTTACTGAAGCTTTCTTT. It codes for CASSYTGVTEAFF.

This chain joins TRBV18 and TRBJ2-2; TRBD1 aligns across 7 bases. V lost 0 bases and J lost 1; bases outside the gene matches: 2. This CDR3 has 16 amino acids. Germline CDR1 and CDR2: KGHSH and LQKENI. Written as DNA, the CDR3 is TGTGCCAGCTCACCACCGGACAGGATGAACACCGGGGAGCTGTTTTTT. Protein sequence: CASSPPDRMNTGELFF.

The rearrangement joins TRBV29-1 to TRBJ1-1, with D perhaps matching TRBD1 (5 bases). Germline lookup yields CDR1 SQVTM and CDR2 ANQGSEA. Between the trimmed V and J ends, which lost 5 bases and 0 bases, there was a span of 22 bases. The CDR3 has 17 amino acids. CDR3 region: CSVQTTRQKEMNTEAFF. CDR3 nucleotides: TGCAGCGTTCAAACTACTCGACAGAAGGAGATGAACACTGAAGCTTTCTTT.

The rearrangement joins TRBV4-3 to TRBJ2-3, with 9 bases lining up with TRBD1. V lost 4 bases, J lost 0 bases, and 11 bases stayed unmatched. The CDR3 is 18 amino acids. CDR1 is LGHNA and CDR2 is YSLEER in the germline V gene. In DNA form, the CDR3 reads TGCGCCAGCAGCCTTAGAAGGGACGGGACAGGGAGCACAGATACGCAGTATTTT. This sequence encodes CASSLRRDGTGSTDTQYF.